This TCR beta chain originates from a study of T cell repertoires in cytomegalovirus infection. TCRdb itself ran the reads through MiXCR, one entry per CDR3 protein. The data hold roughly 150,000 distinct CDR3 sequences, with more than 15% observed a single time. Germline assignment: CDR1 SGHVS and CDR2 FQNEAQ. The ends were cut back, 3 bases at V and 4 bases at J, with 20 bases in the middle. This CDR3 has 17 residues. This clonotype has more than one count but fewer than ten. The TCR comes from a human donor in good health (CMV status not recorded). Some clones in this sample may be carry-over from other donors' samples. V is TRBV7-8 and J is TRBJ2-3; tentatively, D is TRBD2 (5 bases). Source material: CD8+ T cells from PBMCs. The CDR3 DNA follows: TGTGCCAGCAGCTTTGCGAGACACCGAGGGCGGGCAGATACGCAGTATTTT. Its protein product is CASSFARHRGRADTQYF. Complete variable domain (other parts from reference TRBV7-8 and TRBJ2-3): GAGVSQSPRYKVAKRGQDVALRCDPISGHVSLFWYQQALGQGPEFLTYFQNEAQLDKSGLPSDRFFAERPEGSVSTLKIQRTQQEDSAVYLCASSFARHRGRADTQYFGPGTRLTVL.